What follows describes a single T cell receptor beta chain. The record originates from a study of blood T cell repertoires in COVID-19. Study-wide context: Specimens from acute and convalescent COVID-19 originated in the United States, Italy and Spain.

The study drew participants aged about 18 to 95 years from 20 to 30 US areas. Membership in each cohort depended on participant-reported clinical history. Recovered participants had two consecutive negative NP/OP PCR tests, healthcare professional clearance, or symptom resolution. Germline CDR1 reads SEHNR; CDR2 reads FQNEAQ (reference sequence). The length of the CDR3 is 13 residues. Trimming took off 5 bases at V and 8 bases at J, with 15 bases between the two ends. Assay used: immunoSEQ multiplex PCR; TCRdb lists only in-frame clones, some missing. The sample shows approximately 230,000 clones, around nine tenths of them seen only once.

The receptor was derived from a woman younger than 35 who had recovered from COVID-19. The source material was PBMCs or T cells enriched from blood (not recorded which). This sequence joins TRBV7-9 and TRBJ1-2; tentative D call: TRBD1 (5 bases). CDR3 sequence (DNA): TGTGCCAGCAGCCGCGACAGTAATTGGGGCTACACCTTC. Amino acid sequence: CASSRDSNWGYTF.